This is a list of T cell receptor beta chains from one sample in a study of T cells in localized non-small cell lung cancer. Profiled with immunoSEQ multiplex PCR; TCRdb holds only in-frame clones, not every one. The table lists under 15,000 clones, around four fifths of them singletons, with approximately 20% in the top ten. The source material was peripheral blood, sampled before any cancer treatment. Receptors originate from a male donor aged 60 or over with stage I lung adenocarcinoma. CDR3s leave out the opening cysteine and the closing phenylalanine or tryptophan. Each record gives: V gene, CDR3 protein.

>TRBV29-1
SVTGQGGYNEQF
>TRBV28
ASSLNRLGEGYT
>TRBV27
ASSLKANYGYT
>TRBV6-5
ASRFRIQGYTEAF
>TRBV14
ATSVGTLNEKLF
>TRBV11-3
ASSLEGGGSEAF
>TRBV5-4
ASSLGGTGVLEQY
>TRBV7-8
ASSLVQRLAGTTQY
>TRBV11-3
ASSLGGGESSGNTIY
>TRBV7-8
ASSSRATKNIQY
>TRBV19
ASSITAGGNQPQH
>TRBV18
ASSPSGTTHRVGQY
>TRBV30
ASRQGGSGNTIY
>TRBV7-9
ASSLYEGGTEAF
>TRBV14
ASSATAGQGLTKAF
>TRBV5-1
ASSRGPEGTDTQY
>TRBV9
ASSVGGSGGTEAF
>TRBV28
ATHSFVRARDYGYT
>TRBV19
ASSRSYQETQY
>TRBV7-3
ASSLIPNTGELF
>TRBV5-4
ASSPAASPNYEQY
>TRBV10-3
ATRPGTDTQY